The clone carrying this T cell receptor (beta chain) was seen repeatedly, ten times or more. This entry is derived from a study of glioma-infiltrating T cells. Using RNA template, CDR3s of TCR alpha and beta were amplified with iRepertoire arm-PCR. TCRdb re-called the multiplex PCR reads through MiXCR, storing one row per CDR3 protein. The sample gives 20,000 to 25,000 distinct CDR3 sequences, roughly 25% of which show up once; around 13% is in the top ten. This CDR3 is 14 amino acids long. Trimming removed 2 bases at V and 7 bases at J, with 12 bases between. Germline loops: CDR1 MNHNY, CDR2 SVGAGI (reference sequence).

The TCR sequence derives from a human donor with low-grade glioma or glioblastoma, undergoing nonglioma brain surgery, or in good health (not recorded which). This sequence joins TRBV6-6 and TRBJ2-1; D ambiguous. Sample: glioma tissue, nonneoplastic brain tissue, or PBMCs (not recorded which). CDR3 in DNA: TGTGCCAGCAGTTACGGCGTTGCCCATAATGAGCAGTTCTTC. It translates to CASSYGVAHNEQFF.